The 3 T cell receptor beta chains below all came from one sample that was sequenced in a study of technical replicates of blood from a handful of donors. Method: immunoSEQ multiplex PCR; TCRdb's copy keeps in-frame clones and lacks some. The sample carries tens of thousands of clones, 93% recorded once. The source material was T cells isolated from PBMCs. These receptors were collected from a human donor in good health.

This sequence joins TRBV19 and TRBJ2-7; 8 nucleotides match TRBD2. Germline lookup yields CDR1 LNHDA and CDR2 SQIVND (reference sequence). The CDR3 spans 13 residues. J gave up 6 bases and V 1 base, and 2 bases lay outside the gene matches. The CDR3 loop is CASSIGGRFEQYF. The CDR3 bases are TGTGCCAGTAGTATAGGCGGGAGGTTCGAGCAGTACTTC.

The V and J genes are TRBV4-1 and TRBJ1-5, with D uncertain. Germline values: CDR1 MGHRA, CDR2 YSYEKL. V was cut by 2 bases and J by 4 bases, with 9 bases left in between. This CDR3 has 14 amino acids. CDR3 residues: CASSQHTSNQPQHF. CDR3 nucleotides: TGCGCCAGCAGCCAACATACTAGTAATCAGCCCCAGCATTTT.

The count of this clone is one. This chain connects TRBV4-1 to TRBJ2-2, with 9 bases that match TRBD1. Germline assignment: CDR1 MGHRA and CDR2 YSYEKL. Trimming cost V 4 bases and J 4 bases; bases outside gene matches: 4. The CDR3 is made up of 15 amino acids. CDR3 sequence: CASSRPGQGTGELFF. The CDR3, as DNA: TGCGCCAGCAGCCGCCCGGGACAGGGCACCGGGGAGCTGTTTTTT.